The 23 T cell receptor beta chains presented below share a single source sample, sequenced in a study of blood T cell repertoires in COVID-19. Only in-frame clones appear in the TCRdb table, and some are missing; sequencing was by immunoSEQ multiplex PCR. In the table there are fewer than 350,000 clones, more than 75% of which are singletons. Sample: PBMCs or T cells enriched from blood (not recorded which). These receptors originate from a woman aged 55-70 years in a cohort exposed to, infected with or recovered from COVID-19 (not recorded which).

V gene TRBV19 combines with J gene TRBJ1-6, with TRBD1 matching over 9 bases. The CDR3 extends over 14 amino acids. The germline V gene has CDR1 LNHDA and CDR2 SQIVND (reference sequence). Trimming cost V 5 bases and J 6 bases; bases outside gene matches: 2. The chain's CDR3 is CASSAGQGNSPLHF. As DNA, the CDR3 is TGTGCCAGTAGTGCGGGACAGGGTAATTCACCCCTCCACTTT.

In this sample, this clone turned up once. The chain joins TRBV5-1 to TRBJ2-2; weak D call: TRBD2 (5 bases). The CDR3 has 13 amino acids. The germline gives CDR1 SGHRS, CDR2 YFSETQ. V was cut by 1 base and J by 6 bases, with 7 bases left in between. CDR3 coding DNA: TGCGCCAGCAGCTTGAGGAGGCCCGGGGAGCTGTTTTTT. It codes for CASSLRRPGELFF.

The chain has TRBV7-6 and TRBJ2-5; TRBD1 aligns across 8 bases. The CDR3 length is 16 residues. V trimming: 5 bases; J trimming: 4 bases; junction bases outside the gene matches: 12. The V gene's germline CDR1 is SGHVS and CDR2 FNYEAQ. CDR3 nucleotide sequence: TGTGCCAGCAGCCTCTCGAGGACAGGGCGGGGAGAGACCCAGTACTTC. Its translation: CASSLSRTGRGETQYF.

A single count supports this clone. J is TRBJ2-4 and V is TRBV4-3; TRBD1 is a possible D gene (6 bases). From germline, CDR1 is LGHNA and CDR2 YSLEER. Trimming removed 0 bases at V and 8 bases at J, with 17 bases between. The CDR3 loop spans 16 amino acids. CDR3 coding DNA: TGCGCCAGCAGCCAAGATGAGTACAGGGCCGGGGACATTCAGTACTTC. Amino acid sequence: CASSQDEYRAGDIQYF.

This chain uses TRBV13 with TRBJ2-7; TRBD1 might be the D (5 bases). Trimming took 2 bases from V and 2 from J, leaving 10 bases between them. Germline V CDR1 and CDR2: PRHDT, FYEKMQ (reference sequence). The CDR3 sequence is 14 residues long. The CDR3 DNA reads TGTGCCAGCAGCTTAACAGGTATTACCTACGAGCAGTACTTC. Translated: CASSLTGITYEQYF.

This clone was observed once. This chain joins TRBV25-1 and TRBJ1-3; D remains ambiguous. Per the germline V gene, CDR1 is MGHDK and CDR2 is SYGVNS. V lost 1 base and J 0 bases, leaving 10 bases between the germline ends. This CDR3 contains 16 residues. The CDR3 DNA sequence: TGTGCCAGCAGTGAATTCGGCAGGAACTCTGGAAACACCATATATTTT. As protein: CASSEFGRNSGNTIYF.

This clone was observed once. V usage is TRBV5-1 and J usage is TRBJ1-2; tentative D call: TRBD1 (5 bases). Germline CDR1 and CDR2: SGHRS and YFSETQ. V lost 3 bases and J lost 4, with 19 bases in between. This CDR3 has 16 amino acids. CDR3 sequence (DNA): TGCGCCAGCAGCTCCGGATATACAGGAGCCACCTATGGCTACACCTTC. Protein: CASSSGYTGATYGYTF.

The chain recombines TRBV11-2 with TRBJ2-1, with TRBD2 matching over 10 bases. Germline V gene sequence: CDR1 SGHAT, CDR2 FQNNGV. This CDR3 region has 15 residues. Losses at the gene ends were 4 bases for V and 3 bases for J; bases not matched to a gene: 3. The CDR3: CASSSGLAFYNEQFF. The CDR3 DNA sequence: TGTGCCAGCAGCTCGGGACTAGCGTTCTACAATGAGCAGTTCTTC.

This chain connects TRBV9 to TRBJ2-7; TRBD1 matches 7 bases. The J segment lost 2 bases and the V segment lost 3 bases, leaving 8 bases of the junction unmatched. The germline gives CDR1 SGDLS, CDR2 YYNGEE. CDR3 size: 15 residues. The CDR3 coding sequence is TGTGCCAGCAGCGCCACACCGACAGGGACCTACGAGCAGTACTTC. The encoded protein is CASSATPTGTYEQYF.

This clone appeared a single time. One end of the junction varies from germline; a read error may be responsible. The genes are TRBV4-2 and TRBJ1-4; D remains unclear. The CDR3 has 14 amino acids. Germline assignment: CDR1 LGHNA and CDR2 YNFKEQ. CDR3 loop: CASSQGEVSRPVRF. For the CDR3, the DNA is TGTGCCAGCAGCCAAGGGGAGGTGTCCAGGCCAGTCCGTTTT.

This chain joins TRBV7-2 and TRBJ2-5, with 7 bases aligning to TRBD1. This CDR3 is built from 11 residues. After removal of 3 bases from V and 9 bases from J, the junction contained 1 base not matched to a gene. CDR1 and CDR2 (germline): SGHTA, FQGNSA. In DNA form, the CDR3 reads TGTGCCAGCAGCTTTGGACAGGCCCAGTACTTC. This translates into CASSFGQAQYF.

DNA of the CDR3: TGTGCCAGCAGTTTAGTCGGAGGGGCAGGGGGGTCCTACGAGCAGTACTTC. Amino acids: CASSLVGGAGGSYEQYF. The V and J genes are TRBV28 and TRBJ2-7; D possibly corresponds to TRBD1 (7 bases). V dropped 2 bases and J dropped 1 base, with 18 bases sitting between them. In germline, CDR1 is MDHEN, CDR2 SYDVKM. The length of the CDR3 is 17 residues.

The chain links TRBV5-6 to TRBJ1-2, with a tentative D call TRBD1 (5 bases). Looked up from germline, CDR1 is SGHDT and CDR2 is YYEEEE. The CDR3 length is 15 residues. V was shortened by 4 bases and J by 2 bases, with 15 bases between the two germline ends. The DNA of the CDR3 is TGTGCCAGCAGCGGTCCCCCAGACAGAAACTATGGCTACACCTTC. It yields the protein CASSGPPDRNYGYTF. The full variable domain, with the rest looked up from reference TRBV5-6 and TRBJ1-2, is DAGVTQSPTHLIKTRGQQVTLRCSPKSGHDTVSWYQQALGQGPQFIFQYYEEEERQRGNFPDRFSGHQFPNYSSELNVNALLLGDSALYLCASSGPPDRNYGYTFGSGTRLTVV.

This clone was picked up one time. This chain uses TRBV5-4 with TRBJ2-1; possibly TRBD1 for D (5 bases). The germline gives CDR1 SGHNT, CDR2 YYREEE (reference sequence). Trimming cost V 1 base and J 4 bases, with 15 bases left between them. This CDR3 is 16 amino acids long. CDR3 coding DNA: TGTGCCAGCAGCTTGAAGAAAACAGGCCCTTACAATGAGCAGTTCTTC. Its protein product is CASSLKKTGPYNEQFF.

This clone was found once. The DNA for the CDR3 is TGTGCCAGCAGCCCCCCCGGACAGGGGCGAGAGACCCAGTACTTC. This codes for CASSPPGQGRETQYF. This sequence joins TRBV28 and TRBJ2-5; 9 bases match TRBD1. Trimming cost V 6 bases and J 4 bases; bases outside gene matches: 9. CDR3 length equals 15 residues. The germline gives CDR1 MDHEN, CDR2 SYDVKM.

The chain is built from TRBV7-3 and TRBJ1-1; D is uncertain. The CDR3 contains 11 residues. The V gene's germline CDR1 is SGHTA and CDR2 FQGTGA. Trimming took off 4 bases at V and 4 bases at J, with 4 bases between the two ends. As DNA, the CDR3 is TGTGCCAGCAGCTCGGGCACTGAAGCTTTCTTT. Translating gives CASSSGTEAFF.

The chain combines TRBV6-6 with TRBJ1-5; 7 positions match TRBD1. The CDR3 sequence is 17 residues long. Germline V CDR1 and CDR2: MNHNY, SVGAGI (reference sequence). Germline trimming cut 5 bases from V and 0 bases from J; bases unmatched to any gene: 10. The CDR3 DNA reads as TGTGCCAGCAGTCTCCGCGACAGGGATAATAGCAATCAGCCCCAGCATTTT. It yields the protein CASSLRDRDNSNQPQHF.

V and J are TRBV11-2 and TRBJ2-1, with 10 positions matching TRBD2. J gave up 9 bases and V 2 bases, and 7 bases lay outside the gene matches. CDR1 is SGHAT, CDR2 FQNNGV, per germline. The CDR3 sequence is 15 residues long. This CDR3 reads CASSLIASGSREQFF. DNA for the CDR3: TGTGCCAGCAGCTTAATCGCTAGCGGGAGTCGTGAGCAGTTCTTC.

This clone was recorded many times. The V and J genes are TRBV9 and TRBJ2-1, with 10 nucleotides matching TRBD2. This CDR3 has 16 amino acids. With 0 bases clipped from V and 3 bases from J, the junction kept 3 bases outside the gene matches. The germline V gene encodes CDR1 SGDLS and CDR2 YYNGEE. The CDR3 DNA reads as TGTGCCAGCAGCGTAGGGGTAGCGGGAGGCTACAATGAGCAGTTCTTC. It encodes CASSVGVAGGYNEQFF.

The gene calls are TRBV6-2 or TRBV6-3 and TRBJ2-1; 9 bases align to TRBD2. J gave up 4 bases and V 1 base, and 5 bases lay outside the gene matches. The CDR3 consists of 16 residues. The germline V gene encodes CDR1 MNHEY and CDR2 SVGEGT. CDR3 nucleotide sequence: TGTGCCAGCAGTTACTTCCGACTAGCGGATTACAATGAGCAGTTCTTC. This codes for CASSYFRLADYNEQFF.

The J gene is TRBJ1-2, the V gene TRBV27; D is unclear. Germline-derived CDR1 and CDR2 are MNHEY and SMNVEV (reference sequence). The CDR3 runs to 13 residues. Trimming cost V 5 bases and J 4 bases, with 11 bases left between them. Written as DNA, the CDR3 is TGTGCCAGCAGTCCACGACACCGCTATGGCTACACCTTC. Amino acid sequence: CASSPRHRYGYTF.

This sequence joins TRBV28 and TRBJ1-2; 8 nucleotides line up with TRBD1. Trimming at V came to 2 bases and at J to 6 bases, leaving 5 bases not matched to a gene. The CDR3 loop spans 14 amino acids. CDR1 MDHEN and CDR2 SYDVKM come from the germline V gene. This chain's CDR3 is CASSLTAGGHGYTF. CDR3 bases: TGTGCCAGCAGTTTAACGGCAGGGGGCCATGGCTACACCTTC.

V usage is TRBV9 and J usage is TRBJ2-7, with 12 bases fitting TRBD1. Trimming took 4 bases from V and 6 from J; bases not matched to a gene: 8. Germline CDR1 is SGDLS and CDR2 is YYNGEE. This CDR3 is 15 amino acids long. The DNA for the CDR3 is TGTGCCAGCAGCCCTAGTGGGGACAGGGGGCGCGAGCAGTACTTC. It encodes CASSPSGDRGREQYF.